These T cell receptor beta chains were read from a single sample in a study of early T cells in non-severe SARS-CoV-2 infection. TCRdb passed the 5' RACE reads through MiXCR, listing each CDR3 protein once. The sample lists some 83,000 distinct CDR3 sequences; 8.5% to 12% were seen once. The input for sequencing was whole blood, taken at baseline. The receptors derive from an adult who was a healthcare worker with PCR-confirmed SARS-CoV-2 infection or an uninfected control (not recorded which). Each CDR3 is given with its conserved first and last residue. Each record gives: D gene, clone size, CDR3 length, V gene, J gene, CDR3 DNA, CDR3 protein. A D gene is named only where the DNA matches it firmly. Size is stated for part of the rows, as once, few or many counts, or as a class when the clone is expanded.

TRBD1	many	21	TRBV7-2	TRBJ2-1	TGTGCCAGCAGCCCTCTGGCCCTCATCGATACCAGGGGGTTAAAAGACAATGAGCAGTTCTTC	CASSPLALIDTRGLKDNEQFF
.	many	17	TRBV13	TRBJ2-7	TGTGCCAGCAGCAGATCCGGGTTACAGACCATCTCCTACGAGCAGTACTTC	CASSRSGLQTISYEQYF
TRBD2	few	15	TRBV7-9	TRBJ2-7	TGTGCCAGCAGCCCTCCGGGACTAGGGGGACGCGAGCAGTACTTC	CASSPPGLGGREQYF
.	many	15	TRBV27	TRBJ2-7	TGTGCCAGCAGTCGCTACCCCGGGGCGACCTACGAGCAGTACTTC	CASSRYPGATYEQYF
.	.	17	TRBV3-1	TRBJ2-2	TGTGCCAGCAGCCAAGAAAAACGGGTAGCGAACACCGGGGAGCTGTTTTTT	CASSQEKRVANTGELFF
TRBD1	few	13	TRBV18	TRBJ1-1	TGTGCCAGCTCACGGACAGGGGGCACTGAAGCTTTCTTT	CASSRTGGTEAFF
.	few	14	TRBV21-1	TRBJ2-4	TGTGCCAGCAGCAAAGTTGGCAGAGAGAACATTCAGTACTTC	CASSKVGRENIQYF
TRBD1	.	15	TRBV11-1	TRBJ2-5	TGTGCCAGCAGCTCCAGACAGGGGGCGAGGGAGACCCAGTACTTC	CASSSRQGARETQYF
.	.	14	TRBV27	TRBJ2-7	TGTGCCAGCAGTTCGCTAGCGAGGGCGGACGAGCAGTACTTC	CASSSLARADEQYF
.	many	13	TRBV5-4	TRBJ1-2	TGTGCCAGCAGCTTGGCAGGGTCTCATGGCTACACCTTC	CASSLAGSHGYTF
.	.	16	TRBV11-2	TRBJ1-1	TGTGCCAGCAGCAGGAGGGGGGGTCAAGCTAACACTGAAGCTTTCTTT	CASSRRGGQANTEAFF
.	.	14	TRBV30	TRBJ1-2	TGTGCCTGCCCGGCCGGAAGGTCCGTTTATGGCTACACCTTC	CACPAGRSVYGYTF
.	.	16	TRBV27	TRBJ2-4	TGTGCCAGCAGCTACGACAGAAGTATAGCCAAAAACATTCAGTACTTC	CASSYDRSIAKNIQYF
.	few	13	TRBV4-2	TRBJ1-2	TGTGCCAGCAGCCAAGAGCCCGACTATGGCTACACCTTC	CASSQEPDYGYTF